A single sample gave rise to the 10 T cell receptor beta chains below, sequenced in a study of patients and donors after allogeneic stem cell transplantation. Each CDR3 protein gets one entry after TCRdb re-called the RT-PCR reads with MiXCR. The table records about a million distinct CDR3 sequences, roughly 18% of them present only once. The sequenced sample was blood, either unsorted or a sorted T cell fraction (not recorded which). These receptors were collected from a human donor who was either an allogeneic HSCT recipient or a stem cell or donor lymphocyte infusion donor (not recorded which). It is not recorded whose cells these are; they may come from a transplant donor.

This clonotype was detected once. The chain joins TRBV7-9 to TRBJ2-7, with D unresolved. Germline CDR1 is SEHNR and CDR2 is FQNEAQ (reference sequence). With 5 bases removed from V and 0 bases from J, the gap between germline ends came to 11 bases. This CDR3 has 14 residues. DNA of the CDR3: TGTGCCAGCAGCCCCGTTAGGAGCTCCTACGAGCAGTACTTC. This encodes CASSPVRSSYEQYF.

This clonotype was counted at least ten times. V and J are TRBV10-3 and TRBJ2-1; TRBD1 matches at 10 bases. Unmatched junction bases numbered 7, after V lost 7 bases and J lost 7 bases. CDR1 and CDR2 from the germline V gene are ENHRY and SYGVKD. CDR3 length: 14 residues. The CDR3: CAITGRDRGNEQFF. The CDR3 DNA sequence: TGTGCCATCACTGGGCGGGACAGGGGTAATGAGCAGTTCTTC.

This clonotype was detected ten times or more. The chain links TRBV12-3 or TRBV12-4 to TRBJ1-1, with 7 positions matching TRBD1. The ends lost 10 bases at V and 0 bases at J; junction bases unmatched: 5. This CDR3 has 13 amino acids. Here the CDR3 reads CATKGQLNTEAFF. The CDR3 nucleotides read TGTGCCACCAAGGGACAGCTGAACACTGAAGCTTTCTTT.

This chain links TRBV7-9 with TRBJ1-5; TRBD1 matches 7 bases. The CDR3 loop spans 17 amino acids. The V gene end was trimmed by 8 bases and the J gene end by 2 bases; junction bases not matched to a gene: 15. The V gene's germline CDR1 is SEHNR and CDR2 FQNEAQ (reference sequence). The CDR3 coding sequence is TGTGCCAGCGCCTCAGGGGGGCGCCCATATGGCAATCAGCCCCAGCATTTT. Amino acids: CASASGGRPYGNQPQHF.

This clonotype was counted ten times or more. The rearrangement uses TRBV6-5 and TRBJ1-4, with D possibly matching TRBD1 (5 bases). Germline CDR1 MNHEY, CDR2 SVGAGI. The CDR3 is 16 residues long. Trimming pared 0 bases from V and 4 bases from J, leaving 12 bases between. The chain's CDR3 is CASSYSTWGFNEKLFF. The CDR3 nucleotides read TGTGCCAGCAGTTACTCGACTTGGGGGTTTAATGAAAAACTGTTTTTT.

This clonotype was found many times. The chain uses TRBV7-9 and TRBJ2-1; D gene uncertain. CDR3 length: 12 residues. Trimming left V 6 bases short and J 3 bases short, with 6 bases between. Germline V gene sequence: CDR1 SEHNR, CDR2 FQNEAQ (reference sequence). The CDR3 DNA reads as TGTGCCAGCAGTTTCGGCTACAATGAGCAGTTCTTC. Translating gives CASSFGYNEQFF.

V gene TRBV6-5 combines with J gene TRBJ2-1; perhaps TRBD2 as D (5 bases). Germline lookup yields CDR1 MNHEY and CDR2 SVGAGI. V lost 0 bases to trimming and J lost 10 bases, with 22 bases between them. The CDR3 runs to 17 residues. Written as DNA, the CDR3 is TGTGCCAGCAGTTACTCCATACATCCGGGATCTAAAATGGAGCAGTTCTTC. It specifies CASSYSIHPGSKMEQFF.

The chain combines TRBV5-1 with TRBJ1-1; perhaps TRBD1 as D (6 bases). Germline CDR1 is SGHRS and CDR2 is YFSETQ. Trimming cost V 0 bases and J 4 bases, with 13 bases left between them. The CDR3 contains 15 residues. The CDR3 here is CASSLDGGRGTEAFF. CDR3 DNA: TGCGCCAGCAGCTTGGATGGGGGGCGAGGCACTGAAGCTTTCTTT.

The chain recombines TRBV7-8 with TRBJ2-3; 7 bases map to TRBD2. CDR3 length: 17 residues. CDR1 and CDR2 (germline): SGHVS, FQNEAQ. Trimming removed 3 bases from V and 3 bases from J; junction bases left unmatched: 12. The CDR3 reads CASSLSREAGKTDTQYF. The CDR3 DNA reads TGTGCCAGCAGCTTGTCACGGGAGGCGGGAAAGACAGATACGCAGTATTTT.

The V gene is TRBV6-1, the J gene TRBJ1-5; D is undetermined. The CDR3 has 15 amino acids. Germline-derived CDR1 and CDR2 are MNHNS and SASEGT. V shed 6 bases and J shed 2 bases, with 14 bases lying between them. The CDR3 DNA is TGTGCCAGCAGGGGTGCCCCCATACGCAATCAGCCCCAGCATTTT. Protein: CASRGAPIRNQPQHF.